These 22 T cell receptor beta chains were all obtained from the same sample, sequenced in a study of blood T cell repertoires in COVID-19. The protocol was immunoSEQ multiplex PCR, while the TCRdb copy is restricted to in-frame clones and leaves out a portion. The sample shows roughly 150,000 clones, over 70% of them seen only once. The source material was PBMCs or T cells enriched from blood (not recorded which). The receptor set was obtained from a woman aged 55-69 years who had recovered from COVID-19.

This clone was observed at least ten times. V usage is TRBV30 and J usage is TRBJ2-2; 7 positions agree with TRBD2. The germline V gene has CDR1 GTSNPN and CDR2 SVGIG (reference sequence). The V gene end was trimmed by 4 bases and the J gene end by 0 bases; junction bases not matched to a gene: 11. This CDR3 spans 17 amino acids. CDR3 region: CAWTIWGEGSNTGELFF. CDR3 coding DNA: TGTGCCTGGACCATTTGGGGGGAGGGATCGAACACCGGGGAGCTGTTTTTT.

The V and J genes are TRBV25-1 and TRBJ1-1; TRBD1 matches at 7 bases. This CDR3 contains 14 residues. CDR1 is MGHDK and CDR2 is SYGVNS in the germline V gene. V lost 6 bases, J lost 5 bases, and 9 bases stayed unmatched. CDR3 sequence: CASSEETGMTEAFF. For the CDR3, the DNA is TGTGCCAGCAGCGAAGAGACAGGGATGACTGAAGCTTTCTTT.

V gene TRBV3-1 (or the pseudogene TRBV3-2) combines with J gene TRBJ2-7; weak D call: TRBD1 (6 bases). Trimming removed 0 bases from V and 5 bases from J, with 20 bases in between. CDR1 is LGHDT and CDR2 is YNNKEL in the germline V gene (reference sequence). The CDR3 contains 17 residues. The CDR3 DNA follows: TGTGCCAGCAGCCAAGATCGAGCAGGGGACGGATCCCACGAGCAGTACTTC. It specifies CASSQDRAGDGSHEQYF.

The rearrangement links TRBV7-2 to TRBJ2-4; D is unresolved. Trimming cost V 1 base and J 0 bases, with 10 bases left between them. Germline V lookup: CDR1 SGHTA, CDR2 FQGNSA. The CDR3 runs 16 residues. The DNA for the CDR3 is TGTGCCAGCAGCTTAGGGGCCTACCTAGCCAAAAACATTCAGTACTTC. Translating it yields CASSLGAYLAKNIQYF.

The genes are TRBV3-1 (or the pseudogene TRBV3-2) and TRBJ2-5, with D tentatively TRBD2 (6 bases). With 6 bases removed from V and 4 bases from J, the gap between germline ends came to 15 bases. The CDR3 is 14 residues long. Germline V gives CDR1 LGHDT, CDR2 YNNKEL (reference sequence). The CDR3 DNA reads as TGTGCCAGCAGAAATATTATCGGGGGAGAGACCCAGTACTTC. It yields the protein CASRNIIGGETQYF.

The V call is TRBV24-1, the J call TRBJ2-7, with a possible D match to TRBD1 (5 bases). V was clipped by 0 bases and J by 6 bases, with 8 bases between them. Germline CDR1 and CDR2: KGHDR and SFDVKD. This CDR3 region has 13 residues. Here the CDR3 reads CATSDLRGREQYF. CDR3 in DNA: TGTGCCACCAGTGATTTGAGGGGCCGCGAGCAGTACTTC.

V usage is TRBV6-2 or TRBV6-3 and J usage is TRBJ1-1; unclear D gene. Trimming stripped 5 bases from V and 5 bases from J, with 6 bases between. The CDR3 loop spans 11 amino acids. From germline, CDR1 is MNHEY and CDR2 SVGEGT. The CDR3, as DNA: TGTGCCAGCAGTGCGGGTACTGAAGCTTTCTTT. Amino acids: CASSAGTEAFF.

The rearrangement uses TRBV9 and TRBJ1-4; possible D gene TRBD1, 6 bases. There are 15 residues in the CDR3. The V end lost 3 bases, the J end lost 0 bases, and 9 bases lay between the germline ends. Germline V gives CDR1 SGDLS, CDR2 YYNGEE. The CDR3 sequence is CASSEGGATNEKLFF. The CDR3, as DNA: TGTGCCAGCAGCGAAGGGGGTGCAACTAATGAAAAACTGTTTTTT. The variable domain in full, completed from reference TRBV9 and TRBJ1-4, reads DSGVTQTPKHLITATGQRVTLRCSPRSGDLSVYWYQQSLDQGLQFLIQYYNGEERAKGNILERFSAQQFPDLHSELNLSSLELGDSALYFCASSEGGATNEKLFFGSGTQLSVL.

Only a few counts were recorded for this clone. This rearrangement joins TRBV20-1 to TRBJ2-2; 8 bases match TRBD2. The V and J ends lost 3 bases and 4 bases, in that order; junction bases with no gene match: 4. The CDR3 covers 14 residues. CDR1 and CDR2 (germline): DFQATT, SNEGSKA (reference sequence). The CDR3 DNA reads TGCAGTGCTAGTCACGCGGGGGGCACCGGGGAGCTGTTTTTT. Amino acids: CSASHAGGTGELFF.

This chain connects TRBV5-5 to TRBJ2-7; 8 bases are shared with TRBD1. Germline-derived CDR1 and CDR2 are SGHKS and YYEKEE (reference sequence). The CDR3 length is 14 residues. V gave up 3 bases and J gave up 4 bases; unmatched junction bases: 6. CDR3 coding DNA: TGTGCCAGCAGCTCGGACAGGGCCGGGTACGAGCAGTACTTC. Encoded protein: CASSSDRAGYEQYF.

This chain joins TRBV12-3 or TRBV12-4 and TRBJ1-5, with no clear D. Trimming took off 3 bases at V and 7 bases at J, with 10 bases between the two ends. The CDR3 has 13 amino acids. The CDR3, as DNA: TGTGCCAGCAGTTTTAAGGTGGAGCAGCCCCAGCATTTT. Amino acid sequence: CASSFKVEQPQHF.

There are a few counts of this clone. This chain joins TRBV6-5 and TRBJ1-4; maybe TRBD1 (5 bases). CDR1 is MNHEY, CDR2 SVGAGI, per germline. This CDR3 is 13 amino acids long. CDR3 nucleotide sequence: TGTGCTTCCCGAGACAGCTATAATGAAAAACTGTTTTTT. Translating it yields CASRDSYNEKLFF.

V usage is TRBV6-5 and J usage is TRBJ1-3; D gene ambiguous. This CDR3 has 12 amino acids. Trimming removed 4 bases at V and 4 bases at J, with 5 bases between. Germline assignment: CDR1 MNHEY and CDR2 SVGAGI. The chain's CDR3 is CASSSQGNTIYF. The CDR3 DNA follows: TGTGCCAGCAGTTCTCAGGGAAACACCATATATTTT.

The V call is TRBV9, the J call TRBJ2-3, with TRBD2 identical over 14 bases. Germline trimming cut 0 bases from V and 4 bases from J; bases unmatched to any gene: 4. Germline values: CDR1 SGDLS, CDR2 YYNGEE. The CDR3 spans 17 residues. This CDR3 is CASSVGTSGGWADTQYF. The CDR3 bases are TGTGCCAGCAGCGTAGGGACTAGCGGGGGGTGGGCAGATACGCAGTATTTT.

The V call is TRBV5-6, the J call TRBJ1-2; TRBD1 matches 7 bases. This CDR3 is built from 14 residues. Germline CDR1 reads SGHDT; CDR2 reads YYEEEE. J lost 8 bases, V lost 4 bases, and 11 bases had no gene match. The CDR3 sequence is CASSTKQGIGGYTF. DNA of the CDR3: TGTGCCAGCAGCACAAAACAGGGGATCGGCGGCTACACCTTC. Full variable domain (missing parts from reference TRBV5-6 and TRBJ1-2): DAGVTQSPTHLIKTRGQQVTLRCSPKSGHDTVSWYQQALGQGPQFIFQYYEEEERQRGNFPDRFSGHQFPNYSSELNVNALLLGDSALYLCASSTKQGIGGYTFGSGTRLTVV.

V usage is TRBV18 and J usage is TRBJ1-1; 8 nucleotides align to TRBD1. Per germline, CDR1 KGHSH and CDR2 LQKENI. The J segment lost 4 bases and the V segment lost 2 bases, leaving 3 bases of the junction unmatched. The CDR3 consists of 14 residues. The CDR3 protein is CASSPSGGGTEAFF. The CDR3 DNA follows: TGTGCCAGCTCACCATCAGGGGGCGGCACTGAAGCTTTCTTT. The entire variable domain, with the rest obtained from reference TRBV18 and TRBJ1-1, is as follows: NAGVMQNPRHLVRRRGQEARLRCSPMKGHSHVYWYRQLPEEGLKFMVYLQKENIIDESGMPKERFSAEFPKEGPSILRIQQVVRGDSAAYFCASSPSGGGTEAFFGQGTRLTVV.

This clone was counted once. The chain has TRBV7-2 and TRBJ1-2; D is unclear. The CDR3 spans 14 residues. The ends were cut back, 5 bases at V and 4 bases at J, with 14 bases in the middle. Germline V gives CDR1 SGHTA, CDR2 FQGNSA. CDR3 in amino acids: CASSPAAGAYGYTF. The CDR3 bases are TGTGCCAGCAGCCCCGCAGCGGGAGCCTATGGCTACACCTTC. Full variable domain (outside the CDR3, taken from reference TRBV7-2 and TRBJ1-2): GAGVSQSPSNKVTEKGKDVELRCDPISGHTALYWYRQSLGQGLEFLIYFQGNSAPDKSGLPSDRFSAERTGGSVSTLTIQRTQQEDSAVYLCASSPAAGAYGYTFGSGTRLTVV.

The chain recombines TRBV15 with TRBJ2-3, with 7 positions matching TRBD1. This CDR3 has 20 amino acids. After removal of 0 bases from V and 0 bases from J, the junction contained 15 bases not matched to a gene. Germline V gene lookup returns CDR1 LNHNV and CDR2 YYDKDF (reference sequence). The CDR3 spells CATSRDLLAGGDTSTDTQYF. DNA for the CDR3: TGTGCCACCAGCAGAGATCTGTTGGCAGGGGGTGATACTAGCACAGATACGCAGTATTTT. Full variable domain (missing parts from reference TRBV15 and TRBJ2-3): DAMVIQNPRYQVTQFGKPVTLSCSQTLNHNVMYWYQQKSSQAPKLLFHYYDKDFNNEADTPDNFQSRRPNTSFCFLDIRSPGLGDTAMYLCATSRDLLAGGDTSTDTQYFGPGTRLTVL.

This chain uses TRBV6-5 with TRBJ1-2, with D possibly being TRBD1 (5 bases). Germline V lookup: CDR1 MNHEY, CDR2 SVGAGI. Trimming shortened V by 7 bases and J by 2 bases, and 11 bases separated the two germline ends. The CDR3 extends over 13 amino acids. The CDR3 DNA reads as TGTGCCAGCAAGACAGTTGGGAACTATGGCTACACCTTC. This codes for CASKTVGNYGYTF.

J is TRBJ2-2 and V is TRBV19, with D perhaps matching TRBD1 (5 bases). Germline loops: CDR1 LNHDA, CDR2 SQIVND (reference sequence). The ends were cut back, 6 bases at V and 7 bases at J, with 9 bases in the middle. The CDR3 has 12 residues. In DNA form, the CDR3 reads TGTGCCAGTAGGCAGGGTGTCGGGGAGCTGTTTTTT. It encodes CASRQGVGELFF.

The chain links TRBV19 to TRBJ1-1, with 7 bases aligning to TRBD1. Germline assignment: CDR1 LNHDA and CDR2 SQIVND (reference sequence). CDR3 length: 16 residues. The ends lost 8 bases at V and 0 bases at J; junction bases unmatched: 12. The CDR3 here is CASREKTGLMNTEAFF. The CDR3 DNA sequence: TGTGCCAGTCGTGAGAAGACAGGGCTCATGAACACTGAAGCTTTCTTT.

The J gene is TRBJ2-3, the V gene TRBV29-1, with TRBD2 matching over 12 bases. CDR3 length equals 13 residues. Germline CDR1 reads SQVTM; CDR2 reads ANQGSEA. Trimming took 4 bases from V and 7 from J; bases not matched to a gene: 3. CDR3 bases: TGCAGCGTTGTTCTAGCGGGGGGGAATACGCAGTATTTT. This codes for CSVVLAGGNTQYF.